These 6 T cell receptor beta chains were sequenced from one sample in a study of Ad26.COV2.S vaccination and SARS-CoV-2 variants. Noted treatment: some 20 received Ad26.COV2.S at low or high dose, single or two shots; a few received placebo; per-sample allocation not given. It was on day 63 after the first vaccine or placebo injection that samples were taken. Produced via immunoSEQ multiplex PCR; TCRdb's table is partial and in-frame only. The sample records fewer than 300,000 clones, more than 70% being singletons. The sequenced sample was peripheral blood, obtained in a trial of Ad26.COV2.S vaccine versus placebo. These receptors all stem from a person aged 18-65 years who received the Ad26.COV2.S COVID-19 vaccine or a placebo.

This clone was detected a few times. The chain carries TRBV3-1 (or the pseudogene TRBV3-2) and TRBJ1-5, with TRBD1 identical over 7 bases. Germline loops: CDR1 LGHDT, CDR2 YNNKEL (reference sequence). The CDR3 spans 15 residues. Trimming at V came to 0 bases and at J to 8 bases, leaving 7 bases not matched to a gene. DNA for the CDR3: TGTGCCAGCAGCCAAGATGGAGCAGGGGGGGAGCCCCAGCATTTT. It encodes CASSQDGAGGEPQHF.

The rearrangement links TRBV27 to TRBJ2-5, with 7 bases aligning to TRBD1. CDR1 and CDR2 (germline): MNHEY, SMNVEV (reference sequence). The CDR3 covers 15 residues. V was clipped by 4 bases and J by 5 bases; unmatched bases: 10. CDR3 nucleotide sequence: TGTGCCAGCAGTTACCGACAGGGTTCGCGCGAGACCCAGTACTTC. It encodes CASSYRQGSRETQYF.

The chain joins TRBV5-1 to TRBJ2-3; D is ambiguous. In germline, CDR1 is SGHRS, CDR2 YFSETQ. Trimming shortened V by 1 base and J by 9 bases, and 9 bases separated the two germline ends. This CDR3 region has 12 residues. For the CDR3, the DNA is TGCGCCAGCAGCTTGCAAGGGCAGACGCAGTATTTT. It specifies CASSLQGQTQYF. Full variable domain (missing parts from reference TRBV5-1 and TRBJ2-3): KAGVTQTPRYLIKTRGQQVTLSCSPISGHRSVSWYQQTPGQGLQFLFEYFSETQRNKGNFPGRFSGRQFSNSRSEMNVSTLELGDSALYLCASSLQGQTQYFGPGTRLTVL.

The chain is built from TRBV5-6 and TRBJ1-2, with TRBD1 matching over 7 bases. The CDR3 is 16 amino acids. J lost 2 bases, V lost 3 bases, and 10 bases had no gene match. The germline gives CDR1 SGHDT, CDR2 YYEEEE. CDR3: CASSSLPRGQNYGYTF. The DNA of the CDR3 is TGTGCCAGCAGCTCCTTACCAAGGGGGCAGAACTATGGCTACACCTTC.

The V call is TRBV5-5, the J call TRBJ2-2, with TRBD2 as a possible D gene (5 bases). V was shortened by 1 base and J by 6 bases, with 16 bases between the two germline ends. The CDR3 is 16 residues long. Germline lookup yields CDR1 SGHKS and CDR2 YYEKEE (reference sequence). CDR3 protein: CASSLLATIFAGELFF. In nucleotides, the CDR3 is TGTGCCAGCAGCTTGTTGGCGACTATTTTCGCCGGGGAGCTGTTTTTT.

J is TRBJ1-1 and V is TRBV7-9; D is perhaps TRBD1 (5 bases). Germline V lookup: CDR1 SEHNR, CDR2 FQNEAQ (reference sequence). The CDR3 extends over 15 amino acids. V was shortened by 4 bases and J by 9 bases, with 21 bases between the two germline ends. The CDR3 spells CASSYGNIQGSKAFF. CDR3 DNA: TGTGCCAGCAGCTACGGCAACATTCAGGGTTCTAAAGCTTTCTTT.